The source of this T cell receptor beta chain is a study of cytomegalovirus exposure and HLA in healthy donors. Between the trimmed V and J ends, which lost 5 bases and 6 bases, there was a span of 16 bases. This CDR3 has 14 amino acids. Germline V gives CDR1 LNHDA, CDR2 SQIVND (reference sequence). Study-level points and caveats: Immune exposure information comprised only CMV serostatus. Most TCR sequences were seen very rarely across donors, but some public TCRs occurred in many. A few of the chains that were CMV-associated were confirmed in vitro to be specific for CMV antigens. One variant, a missense change in DCLRE1C, was linked in a later analysis to TCR beta V- and J-gene trimming.

Points on this clone: Its cognate antigen is unknown.

With 60 Vbeta and 13 Jbeta primers, the PCR was carried out. Assay: immunoSEQ multiplex PCR; the TCRdb copy retains only in-frame clones and omits some. The ten top clones account for 2.5% to 3%, within a sample of 100,000 to 150,000 clones. This clonotype originated in a man aged 30-40 years in good health and CMV-seronegative. What was sequenced was PBMCs. The chain couples TRBV19 to TRBJ1-2; no clear D gene. In DNA form, the CDR3 reads TGTGCCAGTAGTCCCCGGGGTAGCTTGCATGGCTACACCTTC. It translates to CASSPRGSLHGYTF.